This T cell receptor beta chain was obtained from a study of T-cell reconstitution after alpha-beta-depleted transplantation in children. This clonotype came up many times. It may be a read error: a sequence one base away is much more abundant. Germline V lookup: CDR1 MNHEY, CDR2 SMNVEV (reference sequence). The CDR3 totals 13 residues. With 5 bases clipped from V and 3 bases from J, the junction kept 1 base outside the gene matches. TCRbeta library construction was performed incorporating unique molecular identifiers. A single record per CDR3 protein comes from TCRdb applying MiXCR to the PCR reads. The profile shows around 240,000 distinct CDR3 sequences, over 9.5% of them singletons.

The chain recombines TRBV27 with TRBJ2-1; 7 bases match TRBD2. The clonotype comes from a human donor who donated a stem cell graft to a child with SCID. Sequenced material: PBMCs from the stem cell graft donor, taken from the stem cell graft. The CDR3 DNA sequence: TGTGCCAGCAGTCCGGGGGGCTACAATGAGCAGTTCTTC. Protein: CASSPGGYNEQFF.